Included here is one T cell receptor beta chain sequence, with context. Its antigen is currently not known. One base away there is no much larger clone; base qualities are not given. Donors were healthy HIV-negative adults with no recently reported acute infections or vaccinations. All donors were Caucasian adults living in Nashville, Tennessee, USA. CD4+ T cells were enriched by magnetic negative selection, after which naive cells were positively selected on CD45RA and the negative fraction was taken as the memory subset. Blood was obtained by leukapheresis, after which PBMCs were separated by Ficoll-Histopaque density gradient centrifugation and cryopreserved in liquid nitrogen vapor phase. Purity and quantity of every magnetically sorted T cell population were checked by analytical flow cytometry. From each sorted fraction, genomic DNA was isolated and quantified by UV absorbance on a Nanodrop 2000c.

The CDR3 goes from the cysteine to the phenylalanine over 11 residues. Only the CDR3 part of the read is kept: 33 bases, read in frame from the first base. Taken from the germline V gene (reference sequence), the CDR1 and CDR2 loops are GTSNPN and SVGIG. V lost 0 bases and J lost 9 bases; the stretch between them is 9 bases long. This sample was included in a study of shared clonotypes between healthy human individuals (dated by TCRdb to 2018 to 2020). Concerning the study at large: The cohort comprised a couple of women and a few men aged 18 to 49 years. For each donor, CD4 naive and CD4 memory were each run on three plates, CD8 naive on two plates, and CD8 memory on one plate. To estimate repertoire size and how much clonotype sharing occurs between individuals, the study deeply sequenced the blood TCR repertoires of about five healthy adults. Libraries were prepared and TCR repertoires were sequenced by different laboratories using diverse techniques, in order to increase sequencing depth and limit assay-specific biases. Between about 0.85 and 8.9 billion PBMCs per donor were obtained by leukapheresis.

Points the paper makes about the study in general: Higher generation probabilities were observed for clonotypes shared by all four sorted-subset donors than for non-shared clonotypes. Naive subsets generally had larger estimated clonotype richness than memory subsets did. Across a handful of donors, approximately 5% of naive CD4, around 3.3% of naive CD8, approximately 2.5% of memory CD4, and under 0.45% of memory CD8 clonotypes were shared. The small number of donors limited the genetic and exposure-history diversity represented. Sampling was limited to blood, and TCR repertoires in tissue likely differ from TCR repertoires in blood. Rarefaction of sorted-subset datasets indicated incomplete sequencing despite the large sequencing depth. Pairwise subsampling indicated that sequencing depth was expected to affect the degree of clonotype sharing among donors.

TCR CDR3 regions were amplified from genomic DNA by multiplex PCR using the deep immunoSEQ assay. Extracted genomic DNA from each cell subset was distributed evenly across all wells of several immunoSEQ 96-well plates, and each plate was treated as a replicate. Each replicate PCR for sorted subsets received roughly 200 ng genomic DNA, equal to tens of thousands of T cell genomes. The purified libraries were quantified using a Qubit 3.0 fluorometer, sized with a Bioanalyzer 2100, and then quantified again using the KAPA Library Quantification kit. Every immunoSEQ 96-well plate was sequenced on a dedicated single-read 150-cycle Illumina NextSeq 550 flow cell. The authors' pipeline ran thus. Because only junctional sequences without quality scores were contained in the immunoSEQ output, filtering matching that applied to full-length reads could not be performed. Sequences were annotated with PyIR, a Python wrapper for IgBLAST v1.9, and V/J genes and CDR3 were assigned using IMGT germline references. Any read was removed if the V/J assignment was weak (E-value above 1e-6), the CDR3 was missing, or the read contained stop codons, out-of-frame junctions, or ambiguous translated residues. A V3J clonotype was defined by an identical inferred V gene, J gene, and CDR3 amino acid sequence. Percentage overlap between repertoires was calculated by dividing the number of shared unique clonotypes by the size of the smaller repertoire. Richness of each repertoire was evaluated using RTK rarefaction, the Chao1 estimator, and Recon v2.1 estimates of unobserved clonotypes. Generation probabilities were computed with OLGA for all TCRbeta clonotypes obtained by the gDNA method from a few donors. TCRdb re-hosts the immuneACCESS table, in-frame sequences only. Its copies lack some clones; in the studies checked, an unresolved V gene accounts for under half of them, and the cause for the rest is not known. That table furnishes V, J and clone size, whereas the DNA furnished D and trimming. Within this sample are 740,000 or so clones, with approximately 73% of them counted one time only. Together, the top ten hold roughly 2% of the sample.

Sample: memory CD4+ T cells sorted from blood. Reading the label with the study, this specimen's cell subset or site is: CD45RA-negative fraction. Recombination linked TRBV30 to TRBJ2-7; the D gene is perhaps TRBD1, from 5 matching bases. This TCR came from a young woman in good health. At the DNA level, the sequence is TGTGCCTGGAGTGTAGGGGATCCGCAGTACTTC. This gives the protein CAWSVGDPQYF.